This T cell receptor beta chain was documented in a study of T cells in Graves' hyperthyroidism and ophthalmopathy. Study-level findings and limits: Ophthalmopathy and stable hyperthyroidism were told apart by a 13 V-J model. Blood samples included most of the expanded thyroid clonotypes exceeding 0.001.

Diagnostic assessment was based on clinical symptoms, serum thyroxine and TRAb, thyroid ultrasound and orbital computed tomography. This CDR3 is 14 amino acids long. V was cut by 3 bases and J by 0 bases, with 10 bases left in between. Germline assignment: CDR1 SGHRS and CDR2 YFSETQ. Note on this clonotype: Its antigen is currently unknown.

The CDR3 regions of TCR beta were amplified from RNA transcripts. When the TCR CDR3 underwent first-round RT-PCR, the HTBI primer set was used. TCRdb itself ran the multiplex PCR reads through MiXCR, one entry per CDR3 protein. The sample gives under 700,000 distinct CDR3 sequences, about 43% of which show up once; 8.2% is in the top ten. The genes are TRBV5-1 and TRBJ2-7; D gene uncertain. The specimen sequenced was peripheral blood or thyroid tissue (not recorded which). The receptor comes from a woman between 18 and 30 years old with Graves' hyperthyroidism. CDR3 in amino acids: CASSSNLASYEQYF. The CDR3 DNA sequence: TGCGCCAGCAGCTCAAACTTAGCCTCCTACGAGCAGTACTTC.